The source of this TCR beta chain is a study of radiation and T cells in renal cell carcinoma. Sequenced by immunoSEQ multiplex PCR; TCRdb stores in-frame clones only, minus some. The sample lists just over 95,000 clones; around 88% were seen once. Stated time point: baseline pretreatment blood. The treatment here: 15 Gy SBRT to primary tumor, nephrectomy 4 weeks later. Germline V gene lookup returns CDR1 LGHNA and CDR2 YNFKEQ. CDR3 length: 15 residues. The V end was cut by 0 bases, the J end by 3 bases, with 12 bases between. The starting material was blood, obtained from a patient whose treatment included radiotherapy and nephrectomy. The sequence came from a middle-aged man with renal cell carcinoma. The V gene is TRBV4-2, the J gene TRBJ2-7; the D gene could be TRBD1 or TRBD2 (5 bases each). CDR3: CASSQDISGLYEQYF. CDR3 DNA: TGTGCCAGCAGCCAAGATATTTCGGGGCTCTACGAGCAGTACTTC.